A selection of T cell receptor beta chains follows, all from one sample in a study of shared clonotypes between healthy human individuals. Data came from immunoSEQ multiplex PCR; TCRdb stores just in-frame clones and leaves some out. This sample yields about 2.4 million clones, of which 80% to 95% are seen a single time; approximately 0.35% belongs to the top ten. Input material: naive CD4+ T cells from PBMCs. The receptors here all came from a man between 18 and 35 years old in good health. Some clones in this sample may be carry-over from other donors' samples. Each CDR3 is given without its conserved first and last residue. A D gene is named only where the DNA matches it firmly.

v_call d_call cdr3_aa
TRBV5-1 TRBD2 ASSAGLAGVVSYEQY
TRBV5-1 TRBD2 ASSRVSGRANNEQF
TRBV6-6 TRBD1 ASRTDRGNQPQH
TRBV11-2 NA ASSLDGQGRTYTGELF
TRBV6-1 TRBD1 ASSGRRTGTHATNEKLF
TRBV6-5 NA ASSSYRRGVETQY
TRBV6-1 NA ASSEVEGPKNIQY
TRBV7-9 TRBD1 ASSLADRGYEQY
TRBV6-5 TRBD1 ASSKTGFTGELF
TRBV5-1 NA ASKRADNEKLF
TRBV29-1 NA SVEGPGGNEQY
TRBV2 NA ASSESPSDRSYNEQF
TRBV2 NA ASSVGGYGYT
TRBV5-4 TRBD2 ASSAGTSGSTDTQY
TRBV29-1 NA SVGIQQYEQF
TRBV7-8 NA ASSFTFGGNTIY
TRBV19 NA ASTPFRDTYGYT
TRBV2 NA ASSERVDTEAF
TRBV5-4 TRBD2 ASSVGTSGRYNEQF
TRBV11-2 TRBD2 ASSLESGLAGFGEQY
TRBV15 NA ATSRWPEGATYEQY
TRBV19 TRBD1 ASSGGQGGNTEAF
TRBV6-5 NA ASSYQGYEQY
TRBV5-6 NA ASSARIDLSSYEQY
TRBV9 TRBD2 ASSGAGLGTDTQY
TRBV7-3 NA ASSLTHSSDTQY
TRBV6-5 NA ASSSPSSPYEQY
TRBV25-1 NA ASSEYPQGTYEQY
TRBV7-3 NA ASSSPKGRGRSEQF
TRBV7-2 NA ASSLEARYYYEQY
TRBV19 TRBD2 ASSNEGASGVNEQF
TRBV4-1 NA ASSLPGLNTDTQY
TRBV5-1 NA ASSYTQGWDAEAF
TRBV6-6 NA ASSYSLASGANVLT
TRBV28 NA ASNSAVAGQF
TRBV5-1 NA ASRTQTGNYGYT
TRBV9 NA ASSAKGLSNTGELF
TRBV5-4 TRBD2 ASSPKTTSGRYTEQF
TRBV7-8 NA ASSPPNGGPNTEAF
TRBV11-3 TRBD1 ASSLGDSTGEETQY